Listed here are 27 T cell receptor beta chains from one sample, sequenced in a study of T cells in Graves' hyperthyroidism and ophthalmopathy. RNA transcripts were the template for amplifying TCR beta CDR3 regions. The HTBI set primed first-round TCR CDR3 RT-PCR. TCRdb independently ran MiXCR on the multiplex PCR reads; one entry per CDR3 protein. The sample yields about 380,000 distinct CDR3 sequences, over 11% seen once. Input material: blood. These receptors all come from a woman aged 55-75 years with Graves' hyperthyroidism.

The chain links TRBV5-4 to TRBJ1-1, with unresolved D. Germline CDR1 SGHNT, CDR2 YYREEE (reference sequence). V lost 4 bases, J lost 4 bases, and 17 bases lay in between. The CDR3 consists of 15 residues. This CDR3 is CASSLPGVQGTEAFF. DNA of the CDR3: TGTGCCAGCAGCCTTCCTGGAGTGCAAGGCACTGAAGCTTTCTTT.

This clonotype has ten or more counts. The chain couples TRBV15 to TRBJ2-1; D possibly corresponds to TRBD1 (6 bases). Germline CDR1 reads LNHNV; CDR2 reads YYDKDF (reference sequence). Trimming stripped 0 bases from V and 7 bases from J, with 13 bases between. CDR3 length equals 15 residues. The CDR3 DNA follows: TGTGCCACCAGCAGAGACAGGGGATCCATAAATGAGCAGTTCTTC. This sequence encodes CATSRDRGSINEQFF. Full variable domain (remainder filled in from reference TRBV15 and TRBJ2-1): DAMVIQNPRYQVTQFGKPVTLSCSQTLNHNVMYWYQQKSSQAPKLLFHYYDKDFNNEADTPDNFQSRRPNTSFCFLDIRSPGLGDTAMYLCATSRDRGSINEQFFGPGTRLTVL.

The table lists this clonotype with many counts. The rearrangement links TRBV11-2 to TRBJ2-2; D might be TRBD2 (7 bases). CDR1 is SGHAT, CDR2 FQNNGV, per germline. The CDR3 length is 16 residues. V was trimmed by 5 bases and J by 1 base, leaving 14 bases between them. The CDR3 nucleotides are TGTGCCAGCAGCGGTCCGGGGGGCCTGAACACCGGGGAGCTGTTTTTT. Its translation is CASSGPGGLNTGELFF.

This clonotype showed up many times. The chain carries TRBV7-9 and TRBJ2-7; D is perhaps TRBD2 (5 bases). Germline CDR1 SEHNR, CDR2 FQNEAQ (reference sequence). Trimming took 5 bases from V and 3 from J, leaving 14 bases between them. The CDR3 covers 14 residues. CDR3 nucleotide sequence: TGTGCCAGCAGCCAACAGCGGAACCACTACGAGCAGTACTTC. Residues: CASSQQRNHYEQYF. Based on the CDR3 plus reference TRBV7-9 and TRBJ2-7, the full variable domain is DTGVSQNPRHKITKRGQNVTFRCDPISEHNRLYWYRQTLGQGPEFLTYFQNEAQLEKSRLLSDRFSAERPKGSFSTLEIQRTEQGDSAMYLCASSQQRNHYEQYFGPGTRLTVT.

This clonotype was observed many times. V and J are TRBV29-1 and TRBJ2-3; 7 bases match TRBD1. V shed 7 bases, J shed 1 base, and the junction held 5 bases outside the gene matches. Per the germline V gene, CDR1 is SQVTM and CDR2 is ANQGSEA. The CDR3 loop spans 13 amino acids. The CDR3 loop is CSADRDGTDTQYF. The CDR3 bases are TGCAGCGCAGACAGGGACGGCACAGATACGCAGTATTTT.

This clonotype has a count of ten or more. V gene TRBV7-9 combines with J gene TRBJ2-5; a possible D gene is TRBD2 (6 bases). Germline-derived CDR1 and CDR2 are SEHNR and FQNEAQ (reference sequence). V dropped 5 bases and J dropped 3 bases, with 16 bases sitting between them. CDR3 length equals 15 residues. In DNA form, the CDR3 reads TGTGCCAGCAGCCCCAAGCACCGACTAGAAGAGACCCAGTACTTC. Its protein is CASSPKHRLEETQYF.

This clonotype appeared many times. The chain employs TRBV6-1 and TRBJ1-5; 8 bases line up with TRBD1. CDR3 length: 17 residues. The V and J ends lost 6 bases and 1 base, in that order; junction bases with no gene match: 11. Germline CDR1 and CDR2: MNHNS and SASEGT. Written as DNA, the CDR3 is TGTGCCAGCAGCTCACTAATGCCAGGGGGCAGCAATCAGCCCCAGCATTTT. It yields the protein CASSSLMPGGSNQPQHF.

This clonotype showed up many times. The chain employs TRBV6-1 and TRBJ1-2; D is ambiguous. This CDR3 contains 14 residues. Trimming cost V 4 bases and J 8 bases, with 17 bases left between them. The germline CDR1 and CDR2 sequences are MNHNS and SASEGT. DNA for the CDR3: TGTGCCAGCAGTGGTGGACCGGCCATGGGAGGCTACACCTTC. Translation: CASSGGPAMGGYTF.

In this sample, this clonotype turned up a few times. The chain carries TRBV28 and TRBJ1-2; a weak D match, TRBD1 (6 bases). Trimming left V 7 bases short and J 8 bases short, with 23 bases between. Germline V gene data show CDR1 as MDHEN and CDR2 as SYDVKM. The CDR3 is made up of 15 amino acids. This CDR3 reads CASTPGGQLEGGYTF. The CDR3, as DNA: TGTGCCAGCACCCCCGGGGGCCAATTGGAGGGGGGCTACACCTTC.

This clonotype has a count of ten or more. The genes are TRBV11-2 and TRBJ2-1, with TRBD1 matching 8 bases. This CDR3 contains 16 residues. CDR1 SGHAT and CDR2 FQNNGV come from the germline V gene. The J segment lost 2 bases and the V segment lost 5 bases, leaving 8 bases of the junction unmatched. The CDR3, as DNA: TGTGCCAGCAGCACCCGACAGGGGACGACCTACAATGAGCAGTTCTTC. Translated, it gives CASSTRQGTTYNEQFF.

About this clonotype itself: A much larger clone is a single base away; this may be a read error. V usage is TRBV11-1 and J usage is TRBJ2-3, with D maybe TRBD1 (6 bases). The CDR3 contains 17 residues. Germline V CDR1 and CDR2: SGHAT, FQDESV (reference sequence). V was shortened by 3 bases and J by 0 bases, with 16 bases between the two germline ends. The CDR3 loop is CASSLVPLGASTDTQYF. Written as DNA, the CDR3 is TGTGCCAGCAGCTTGGTACCCTTGGGGGCTAGCACAGATACGCAGTATTTT.

This clonotype has ten or more counts. The rearrangement joins TRBV7-9 to TRBJ1-1, with a weak D call TRBD1 (5 bases). Trimming left V 5 bases short and J 10 bases short, with 23 bases between. The CDR3 runs to 15 residues. The V gene's germline CDR1 is SEHNR and CDR2 FQNEAQ (reference sequence). Written as DNA, the CDR3 is TGTGCCAGCAGCCACCGACGAGTTGGGGGTGACGTAGCTTTCTTT. It is translated as CASSHRRVGGDVAFF.

This clonotype was recorded many times. The chain employs TRBV5-1 and TRBJ1-5; D is unclear. The CDR3 is 14 residues long. Germline CDR1 reads SGHRS; CDR2 reads YFSETQ. Trimming removed 4 bases at V and 3 bases at J, with 11 bases between. The CDR3 DNA follows: TGCGCCAGCAGCCCGGACGGAGCCAATCAGCCCCAGCATTTT. Its protein is CASSPDGANQPQHF.

This clonotype was seen ten or more times. V gene TRBV11-3 combines with J gene TRBJ2-5; 8 nucleotides match TRBD2. The CDR3 sequence is 18 residues long. Germline lookup yields CDR1 SGHNT and CDR2 YENEEA. V gave up 7 bases and J gave up 5 bases; unmatched junction bases: 21. The CDR3 loop reads CASNPPGGVAGIDETQYF. As DNA, the CDR3 is TGTGCCAGCAATCCCCCCGGTGGGGTAGCGGGAATTGACGAGACCCAGTACTTC.

This clonotype was counted only a few times. The chain is built from TRBV25-1 and TRBJ1-1, with D uncertain. The CDR3 loop spans 15 amino acids. The germline gives CDR1 MGHDK, CDR2 SYGVNS. Trimming removed 0 bases from V and 3 bases from J, with 11 bases in between. CDR3 in amino acids: CASSEYEGRYTEAFF. The CDR3 coding sequence is TGTGCCAGCAGTGAATATGAGGGTAGGTACACTGAAGCTTTCTTT.

This clonotype was observed at least ten times. J is TRBJ2-3 and V is TRBV5-1; 12 bases are a match to TRBD2. There are 16 residues in the CDR3. The junction had 6 bases not matched to a gene; V was cut back by 4 bases and J by 3 bases. Germline CDR1 SGHRS, CDR2 YFSETQ. CDR3 DNA: TGCGCCAGCAGCATACGCGGACTAGCGGGAACAGATACGCAGTATTTT. Its protein is CASSIRGLAGTDTQYF.

In its sample, this clonotype was seen many times. The J gene is TRBJ1-2, the V gene TRBV19, with D unclear. Germline V CDR1 and CDR2: LNHDA, SQIVND (reference sequence). The ends were cut back, 2 bases at V and 4 bases at J, with 11 bases in the middle. There are 14 residues in the CDR3. CDR3 sequence: CASSISWDSYGYTF. CDR3 sequence (DNA): TGTGCCAGTAGTATAAGTTGGGATTCCTATGGCTACACCTTC. The full variable domain, rest sourced from reference TRBV19 and TRBJ1-2, is DGGITQSPKYLFRKEGQNVTLSCEQNLNHDAMYWYRQDPGQGLRLIYYSQIVNDFQKGDIAEGYSVSREKKESFPLTVTSAQKNPTAFYLCASSISWDSYGYTFGSGTRLTVV.

CDR3 sequence (DNA): TGTGCCAGCAGTGGGACATATAATTCACCCCTCCACTTT. Its translation: CASSGTYNSPLHF. The V call is TRBV6-2 or TRBV6-3, the J call TRBJ1-6; D might be TRBD1 (6 bases). Trimming took 5 bases from V and 4 from J, leaving 6 bases between them. This CDR3 region has 13 residues. Germline assignment: CDR1 MNHEY and CDR2 SVGEGT.

This clonotype showed up many times. The chain has TRBV2 and TRBJ2-7, with unresolved D. V was shortened by 4 bases and J by 2 bases, with 6 bases between the two germline ends. Germline V lookup: CDR1 SNHLY, CDR2 FYNNEI. This CDR3 is built from 12 residues. The CDR3 protein is CASSGATYEQYF. DNA of the CDR3: TGTGCCAGCAGTGGGGCGACCTACGAGCAGTACTTC.

V and J are TRBV29-1 and TRBJ2-1, with TRBD2 identical over 10 bases. The CDR3 covers 13 residues. Germline loops: CDR1 SQVTM, CDR2 ANQGSEA. V lost 6 bases, J lost 7 bases, and 6 bases stayed unmatched. The CDR3 is CSVAASGSNEQFF. The CDR3 coding sequence is TGCAGCGTGGCGGCTAGCGGGAGTAATGAGCAGTTCTTC.

This clonotype came up a few times. The chain couples TRBV6-5 to TRBJ1-2, with no clear D. V was clipped by 0 bases and J by 2 bases, with 10 bases between them. Germline-derived CDR1 and CDR2 are MNHEY and SVGAGI. The CDR3 totals 15 residues. The CDR3 sequence: CASSYSWGANYGYTF. Written as DNA, the CDR3 is TGTGCCAGCAGTTACTCTTGGGGTGCAAACTATGGCTACACCTTC.

There are many counts of this clonotype. The rearrangement joins TRBV18 to TRBJ2-7; tentative D call: TRBD1 (6 bases). Deletions cut 6 bases from V and 7 bases from J, with 19 bases between. Looked up from germline, CDR1 is KGHSH and CDR2 is LQKENI. CDR3 length: 14 residues. CDR3 DNA sequence: TGTGCCAGCTCGACGGACAGACCTCCGATGGAGCAGTACTTC. Its protein product is CASSTDRPPMEQYF.

This clonotype was detected many times. This chain uses TRBV30 with TRBJ1-1, with 7 nucleotides matching TRBD1. With 1 base clipped from V and 8 bases from J, the junction kept 16 bases outside the gene matches. Germline V gene lookup returns CDR1 GTSNPN and CDR2 SVGIG (reference sequence). This CDR3 spans 16 amino acids. The CDR3 sequence: CAWSGGPRGQLQEAFF. The CDR3 DNA sequence: TGTGCCTGGAGTGGGGGTCCCAGGGGACAGCTGCAAGAAGCTTTCTTT. The complete variable domain, with remaining parts taken from reference TRBV30 and TRBJ1-1, reads SQTIHQWPATLVQPVGSPLSLECTVEGTSNPNLYWYRQAAGRGLQLLFYSVGIGQISSEVPQNLSASRPQDRQFILSSKKLLLSDSGFYLCAWSGGPRGQLQEAFFGQGTRLTVV.

J is TRBJ1-6 and V is TRBV10-3, with D perhaps TRBD1 (5 bases). The V and J ends lost 1 base and 3 bases respectively, with 22 bases between them. Germline CDR1 and CDR2: ENHRY and SYGVKD. This CDR3 comprises 20 residues. Written as DNA, the CDR3 is TGTGCCATCAGTGAGTTGAGTTCCGGGACTCCTGGATTCTATAATTCACCCCTCCACTTT. Its translation is CAISELSSGTPGFYNSPLHF.

This clonotype was seen at least ten times. This chain joins TRBV20-1 and TRBJ1-2; 10 positions agree with TRBD1. CDR3 length: 14 amino acids. CDR1 and CDR2 (germline): DFQATT, SNEGSKA (reference sequence). With V trimmed by 5 bases and J by 7 bases, 10 bases remained unmatched. CDR3 loop: CSAGPGQGSIGYTF. The CDR3 nucleotides read TGCAGTGCTGGACCGGGACAGGGGTCTATTGGCTACACCTTC.

The sample holds a few counts of this clonotype. The chain is built from TRBV29-1 and TRBJ2-1; D remains ambiguous. The germline CDR1 and CDR2 sequences are SQVTM and ANQGSEA. V was pared by 5 bases and J by 9 bases, with 17 bases between. The CDR3 has 13 residues. The CDR3 DNA sequence: TGCAGCGTTTACCGGGCAGGAACCAGTGAGCAGTTCTTC. It encodes CSVYRAGTSEQFF.

This clonotype was seen at least ten times. The chain carries TRBV6-1 and TRBJ2-5; tentative D call: TRBD1 (5 bases). The V and J ends lost 4 bases and 5 bases respectively, with 11 bases between them. Germline CDR1 is MNHNS and CDR2 is SASEGT. This CDR3 contains 13 residues. The CDR3 sequence: CASSGHRIETQYF. In DNA, the CDR3 is TGTGCCAGCAGTGGCCACAGGATTGAGACCCAGTACTTC.